Listed below are T cell receptor beta chains from one sample, sequenced in a study of shared clonotypes between healthy human individuals. Assay used: immunoSEQ multiplex PCR; TCRdb lists only in-frame clones, some missing. The data show some 1,400,000 clones, with 96% seen just once and approximately 1.2% held by the top ten. The sample was naive CD4+ T cells sorted from blood. These TCRs come from a man aged 25 to 45 in good health. CDR3s leave out the opening cysteine and the closing phenylalanine or tryptophan. A D gene is named only where the DNA matches it firmly.

cdr3_aa: ASSEIPGTGNTDTQY
j_call: TRBJ2-3
v_call: TRBV25-1
d_call: TRBD1

cdr3_aa: ASSEAPVTVRY
j_call: TRBJ2-4
v_call: TRBV6-1
d_call: -

cdr3_aa: ASSANARLAGATGELF
j_call: TRBJ2-2
v_call: TRBV9
d_call: TRBD2

cdr3_aa: ASSYRWLKGTDTQY
j_call: TRBJ2-3
v_call: TRBV6-5
d_call: -

cdr3_aa: ASSLDLAGGGQPQH
j_call: TRBJ1-5
v_call: TRBV7-9
d_call: TRBD1

cdr3_aa: ASRVGGQGSNQPQH
j_call: TRBJ1-5
v_call: TRBV2
d_call: TRBD1

cdr3_aa: ASSLISWGGVHEQY
j_call: TRBJ2-7
v_call: TRBV11-2
d_call: TRBD2

cdr3_aa: ASTPRGPTLLVYNEQF
j_call: TRBJ2-1
v_call: TRBV23-1
d_call: TRBD1

cdr3_aa: ASSLRAPSRDYGYT
j_call: TRBJ1-2
v_call: TRBV7-9
d_call: -

cdr3_aa: ASGGQTNEQF
j_call: TRBJ2-1
v_call: TRBV6-1
d_call: -

cdr3_aa: ASSPTGLAGADTQY
j_call: TRBJ2-3
v_call: TRBV18
d_call: TRBD2

cdr3_aa: AIRLREDNEQF
j_call: TRBJ2-1
v_call: TRBV10-3
d_call: -

cdr3_aa: ASRYRTSGLDNEQF
j_call: TRBJ2-1
v_call: TRBV2
d_call: TRBD2

cdr3_aa: ASSTGTGNTEAF
j_call: TRBJ1-1
v_call: TRBV28
d_call: TRBD1

cdr3_aa: ASSLGLAGRNEQF
j_call: TRBJ2-1
v_call: TRBV5-1
d_call: TRBD2

cdr3_aa: ASSLGAGTTYQPQH
j_call: TRBJ1-5
v_call: TRBV11-2
d_call: -

cdr3_aa: ASTVTGEISEQY
j_call: TRBJ2-7
v_call: TRBV7-9
d_call: TRBD1

cdr3_aa: ASSPRTGATDTQY
j_call: TRBJ2-3
v_call: TRBV9
d_call: TRBD1

cdr3_aa: ASSLEGGFDQETQY
j_call: TRBJ2-5
v_call: TRBV7-8
d_call: TRBD1

cdr3_aa: ASSIVKAGGFGANVLT
j_call: TRBJ2-6
v_call: TRBV19
d_call: TRBD2

cdr3_aa: ASKDRTSTDTQY
j_call: TRBJ2-3
v_call: TRBV5-1
d_call: TRBD1

cdr3_aa: ASRGLAVGETQY
j_call: TRBJ2-5
v_call: TRBV27
d_call: TRBD2

cdr3_aa: ATYRANEQF
j_call: TRBJ2-1
v_call: TRBV6-6
d_call: -

cdr3_aa: AISEVQVLSNQPQH
j_call: TRBJ1-5
v_call: TRBV10-3
d_call: -

cdr3_aa: ASSVDRRTYGYT
j_call: TRBJ1-2
v_call: TRBV6-1
d_call: -

cdr3_aa: ASREGYEQY
j_call: TRBJ2-7
v_call: TRBV27
d_call: -

cdr3_aa: ASSFPGQGDTEAF
j_call: TRBJ1-1
v_call: TRBV7-9
d_call: TRBD1

cdr3_aa: ASNKGAQGGSN
j_call: TRBJ2-3
v_call: TRBV5-4
d_call: -

cdr3_aa: ASSVPGREQY
j_call: TRBJ2-7
v_call: TRBV28
d_call: -

cdr3_aa: ASSAQEGITDTQY
j_call: TRBJ2-3
v_call: TRBV2
d_call: -

cdr3_aa: ASSESGYRRLF
j_call: TRBJ1-4
v_call: TRBV2
d_call: -

cdr3_aa: ASSNNLRVGSTYEQY
j_call: TRBJ2-7
v_call: TRBV19
d_call: -

cdr3_aa: ASSPIQENYGYT
j_call: TRBJ1-2
v_call: TRBV5-4
d_call: -

cdr3_aa: ASSLHSEGPLYDTQY
j_call: TRBJ2-3
v_call: TRBV4-2
d_call: -

cdr3_aa: ASSLERAGYEQF
j_call: TRBJ2-1
v_call: TRBV5-5
d_call: TRBD2

cdr3_aa: ASSARGTEAF
j_call: TRBJ1-1
v_call: TRBV9
d_call: -

cdr3_aa: ASSYRRNTEAF
j_call: TRBJ1-1
v_call: TRBV6-5
d_call: -

cdr3_aa: ASSRSGGGGNQPQH
j_call: TRBJ1-5
v_call: TRBV19
d_call: -

cdr3_aa: ASSPGGSNQPQH
j_call: TRBJ1-5
v_call: TRBV18
d_call: -

cdr3_aa: ASVKDPYNEQF
j_call: TRBJ2-1
v_call: TRBV12-5
d_call: -

cdr3_aa: ASSRRGPGTGELF
j_call: TRBJ2-2
v_call: TRBV11-3
d_call: -

cdr3_aa: AISELYEQY
j_call: TRBJ2-7
v_call: TRBV10-3
d_call: -

cdr3_aa: ASSFYFLVQETQY
j_call: TRBJ2-5
v_call: TRBV7-2
d_call: -

cdr3_aa: ASSLGGGKHEQY
j_call: TRBJ2-7
v_call: TRBV7-9
d_call: -

cdr3_aa: ASSQDRGNNEQF
j_call: TRBJ2-1
v_call: TRBV5-4
d_call: TRBD1

cdr3_aa: ASSRSTNEQF
j_call: TRBJ2-1
v_call: TRBV19
d_call: -

cdr3_aa: ASSSALFQFYEQY
j_call: TRBJ2-7
v_call: TRBV7-2
d_call: -